This TCR beta chain was recovered during a study of human thymus T cells. Trimming shortened V by 8 bases and J by 10 bases, and 20 bases separated the two germline ends. From germline, CDR1 is SNHLY and CDR2 FYNNEI. The length of the CDR3 is 13 residues. Thymus tissue for the work was resected from patients undergoing corrective heart surgery. Sequenced by immunoSEQ multiplex PCR; TCRdb stores in-frame clones only, minus some. Of roughly 120,000 clones in the sample, around 94% were seen once. The rearrangement links TRBV2 to TRBJ1-2; possible D gene TRBD1, 5 bases. The specimen sequenced was thymus tissue. This sequence originates from a boy less than two years old with a congenital heart defect but otherwise immunologically healthy. DNA for the CDR3: TGTGCCAGCGCCTCTGGCAGGGCCTCTGACTACACCTTC. Protein sequence: CASASGRASDYTF.